Included here is one T cell receptor beta chain sequence, with context. This CDR3 has 14 amino acids. Trimming removed 5 bases from V and 7 bases from J; junction bases left unmatched: 8. CDR1 is MGHDK, CDR2 SYGVNS, per germline. The data derive from a study of T cell changes during pregnancy in multiple sclerosis. TCRdb's copy holds only in-frame clones and misses some; the assay was immunoSEQ multiplex PCR. The table shows under 25,000 clones, with around four fifths occurring only once. Here the sequenced sample was CD8+ T cells from peripheral blood mononuclear cells, taken in the first trimester of pregnancy. This chain links TRBV25-1 with TRBJ2-5, with 9 bases lining up with TRBD2. The origin of this receptor is a female donor in good health, enrolled as a control in a pregnancy study. CDR3 sequence: CASSWSSGVGTQYF. The CDR3 region has the DNA TGTGCCAGCAGTTGGTCTAGCGGGGTCGGGACCCAGTACTTC.